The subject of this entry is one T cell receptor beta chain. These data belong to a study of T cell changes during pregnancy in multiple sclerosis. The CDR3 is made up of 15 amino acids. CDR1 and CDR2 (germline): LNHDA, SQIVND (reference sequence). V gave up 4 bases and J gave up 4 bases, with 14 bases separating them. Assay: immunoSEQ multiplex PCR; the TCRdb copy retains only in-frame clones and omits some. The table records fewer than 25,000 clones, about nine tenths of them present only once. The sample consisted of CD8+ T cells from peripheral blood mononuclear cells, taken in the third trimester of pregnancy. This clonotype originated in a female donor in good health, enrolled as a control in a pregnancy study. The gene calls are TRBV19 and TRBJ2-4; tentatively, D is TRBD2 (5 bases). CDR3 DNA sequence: TGTGCCAGTAGTACGGGCCTAAGAGGGAAAAACATTCAGTACTTC. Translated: CASSTGLRGKNIQYF. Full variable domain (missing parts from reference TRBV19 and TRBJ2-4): DGGITQSPKYLFRKEGQNVTLSCEQNLNHDAMYWYRQDPGQGLRLIYYSQIVNDFQKGDIAEGYSVSREKKESFPLTVTSAQKNPTAFYLCASSTGLRGKNIQYFGAGTRLSVL.